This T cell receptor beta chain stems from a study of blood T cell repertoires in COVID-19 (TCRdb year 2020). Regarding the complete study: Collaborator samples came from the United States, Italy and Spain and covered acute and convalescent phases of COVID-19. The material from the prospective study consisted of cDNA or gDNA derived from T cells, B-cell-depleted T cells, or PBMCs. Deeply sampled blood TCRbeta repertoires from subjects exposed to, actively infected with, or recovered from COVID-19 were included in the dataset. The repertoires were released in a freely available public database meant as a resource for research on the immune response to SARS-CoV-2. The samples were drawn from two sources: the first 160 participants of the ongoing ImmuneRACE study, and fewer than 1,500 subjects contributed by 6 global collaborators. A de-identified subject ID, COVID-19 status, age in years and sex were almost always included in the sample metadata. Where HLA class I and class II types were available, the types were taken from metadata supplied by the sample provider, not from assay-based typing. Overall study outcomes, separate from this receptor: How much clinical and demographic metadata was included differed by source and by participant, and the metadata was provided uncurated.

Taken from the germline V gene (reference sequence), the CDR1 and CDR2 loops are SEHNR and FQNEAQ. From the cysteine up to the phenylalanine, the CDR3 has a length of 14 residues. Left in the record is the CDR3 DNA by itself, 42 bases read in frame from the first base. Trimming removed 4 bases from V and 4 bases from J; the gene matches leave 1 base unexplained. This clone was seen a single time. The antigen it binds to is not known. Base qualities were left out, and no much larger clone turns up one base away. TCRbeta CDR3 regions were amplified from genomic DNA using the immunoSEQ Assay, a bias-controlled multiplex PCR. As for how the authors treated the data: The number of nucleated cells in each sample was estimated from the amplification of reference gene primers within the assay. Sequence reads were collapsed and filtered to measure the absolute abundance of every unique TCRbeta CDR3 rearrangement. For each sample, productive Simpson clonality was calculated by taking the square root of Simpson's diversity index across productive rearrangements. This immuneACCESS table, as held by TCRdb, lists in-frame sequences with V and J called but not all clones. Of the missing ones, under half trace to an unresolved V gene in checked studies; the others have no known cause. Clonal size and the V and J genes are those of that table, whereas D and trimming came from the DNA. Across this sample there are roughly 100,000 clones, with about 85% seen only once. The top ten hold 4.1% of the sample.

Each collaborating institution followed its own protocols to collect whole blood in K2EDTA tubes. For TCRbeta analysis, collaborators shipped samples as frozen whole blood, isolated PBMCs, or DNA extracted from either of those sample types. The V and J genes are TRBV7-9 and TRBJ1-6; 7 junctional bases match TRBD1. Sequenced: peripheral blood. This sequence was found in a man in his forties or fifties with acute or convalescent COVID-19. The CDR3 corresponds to CASSSQGYNSPLHF. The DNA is TGTGCCAGCAGCTCACAGGGGTATAATTCACCCCTCCACTTT.